Each of the 14 T cell receptor beta chains below was sequenced from the same sample in a study of blood T cell repertoires in COVID-19. Method: immunoSEQ multiplex PCR; TCRdb's copy keeps in-frame clones and lacks some. Among approximately 90,000 clones listed, 87% were seen once. Sequences were obtained from peripheral blood. These receptors were collected from a woman of 80 years or more with acute or convalescent COVID-19.

This rearrangement joins TRBV7-9 to TRBJ2-3, with a tentative D call TRBD2 (7 bases). The V gene lost 1 base and the J gene lost 8 bases, with 13 bases spanning the gap. Germline V lookup: CDR1 SEHNR, CDR2 FQNEAQ (reference sequence). This CDR3 spans 14 amino acids. The CDR3 DNA reads as TGTGCCAGCAGCTTAGACAGGGAGGGTGGTACGCAGTATTTT. This translates into CASSLDREGGTQYF.

Here the CDR3 reads CASSGGTRETQYF. CDR3 nucleotides: TGTGCCAGTAGTGGCGGGACTAGGGAGACCCAGTACTTC. V and J are TRBV19 and TRBJ2-5; TRBD2 aligns across 8 bases. CDR3 length equals 13 residues. V shed 5 bases, J shed 5 bases, and the junction held 4 bases outside the gene matches. Germline-derived CDR1 and CDR2 are LNHDA and SQIVND (reference sequence).

The CDR3 loop reads CATSTTGGVGGEKLFF. The CDR3 bases are TGTGCCACCAGCACCACAGGGGGGGTTGGTGGGGAAAAACTGTTTTTT. The chain combines TRBV15 with TRBJ1-4; 8 nucleotides line up with TRBD1. Per germline, CDR1 LNHNV and CDR2 YYDKDF (reference sequence). The CDR3 extends over 16 amino acids. V shed 4 bases and J 8 bases; nucleotides not matched to a gene: 12.

V and J are TRBV15 and TRBJ1-2; D is perhaps TRBD1 (6 bases). Trimming stripped 4 bases from V and 1 base from J, with 10 bases between. This CDR3 comprises 14 residues. Germline CDR1 and CDR2: LNHNV and YYDKDF (reference sequence). The CDR3, as DNA: TGTGCCACCAGCAAGAGGGACATTAACTATGGCTACACCTTC. This encodes CATSKRDINYGYTF.

CDR3 DNA: TGCGCCAGCAGCTTTGGTGGGGCGCAGATCTCCTACGAGCAGTACTTC. Amino acids: CASSFGGAQISYEQYF. V is TRBV5-1 and J is TRBJ2-7; maybe TRBD1 (5 bases). CDR3 length equals 16 residues. CDR1 is SGHRS and CDR2 is YFSETQ in the germline V gene. Trimming removed 2 bases at V and 0 bases at J, with 15 bases between.

The gene calls are TRBV6-1 and TRBJ2-5; D is possibly TRBD2 (6 bases). The ends were cut back, 1 base at V and 5 bases at J, with 11 bases in the middle. Germline V gene lookup returns CDR1 MNHNS and CDR2 SASEGT. The CDR3 is made up of 14 amino acids. The CDR3 bases are TGTGCCAGCAGTGAAGGCGGGGTGGCGGAGACCCAGTACTTC. Protein product: CASSEGGVAETQYF.

Only a few counts were recorded for this clone. The CDR3 DNA reads as TGTGCCAGCTCACCCCAGGGGTTGGGTAGTTCACCCCTCCACTTT. Translating it yields CASSPQGLGSSPLHF. The genes are TRBV18 and TRBJ1-6, with D possibly matching TRBD1 (6 bases). Germline lookup yields CDR1 KGHSH and CDR2 LQKENI. V dropped 3 bases and J dropped 9 bases, with 15 bases sitting between them. CDR3 length: 15 residues.

The V call is TRBV13, the J call TRBJ1-2; D unclear. CDR3 length equals 16 residues. Germline lookup yields CDR1 PRHDT and CDR2 FYEKMQ (reference sequence). The V gene lost 5 bases and the J gene lost 7 bases, with 23 bases spanning the gap. Here the CDR3 reads CASSPRARQEHVGYTF. The CDR3 nucleotides read TGTGCCAGCAGCCCGAGGGCGAGGCAGGAACATGTTGGCTACACCTTC.

The chain has TRBV7-3 and TRBJ1-1; 8 nucleotides match TRBD1. Germline V gene sequence: CDR1 SGHTA, CDR2 FQGTGA. The trim removed 2 bases at V and 4 bases at J, leaving 6 bases unmatched. The CDR3 covers 15 residues. Written as DNA, the CDR3 is TGTGCCAGCAGCTTAGCGGGGACAGGCCTCACTGAAGCTTTCTTT. It codes for CASSLAGTGLTEAFF.

J is TRBJ1-2 and V is TRBV3-1 (or the pseudogene TRBV3-2), with D hard to call. V was trimmed by 1 base and J by 8 bases, leaving 5 bases between them. The CDR3 consists of 11 residues. CDR1 and CDR2 from the germline V gene are LGHDT and YNNKEL (reference sequence). CDR3 DNA: TGTGCCAGCAGCCAAGGTCCGGGCTACACCTTC. Its translation is CASSQGPGYTF.

J is TRBJ1-1 and V is TRBV6-5; the D is unclear. Trimming removed 2 bases from V and 7 bases from J, with 11 bases in between. The CDR3 is 13 amino acids. Germline lookup yields CDR1 MNHEY and CDR2 SVGAGI. The CDR3 region is CASSYPGEGEAFF. In DNA, the CDR3 is TGTGCCAGCAGTTACCCCGGGGAGGGTGAAGCTTTCTTT.

The chain combines TRBV5-1 with TRBJ2-1; 10 bases are shared with TRBD2. The germline V gene has CDR1 SGHRS and CDR2 YFSETQ. The CDR3 spans 13 residues. V lost 3 bases, J lost 12 bases, and 6 bases stayed unmatched. The CDR3: CASSWLLAGGQFF. CDR3 DNA sequence: TGCGCCAGCAGCTGGCTTTTAGCGGGAGGGCAGTTCTTC.

This clone is a singleton in its sample. The chain uses TRBV9 and TRBJ1-2, with 8 bases fitting TRBD1. Germline CDR1 SGDLS, CDR2 YYNGEE. This CDR3 is built from 15 residues. With 3 bases clipped from V and 2 bases from J, the junction kept 6 bases outside the gene matches. CDR3 coding DNA: TGTGCCAGCAGCGCCAGACAGGGGAAGAACTATGGCTACACCTTC. Translating gives CASSARQGKNYGYTF. The variable domain in full, completed from reference TRBV9 and TRBJ1-2, reads DSGVTQTPKHLITATGQRVTLRCSPRSGDLSVYWYQQSLDQGLQFLIQYYNGEERAKGNILERFSAQQFPDLHSELNLSSLELGDSALYFCASSARQGKNYGYTFGSGTRLTVV.

V usage is TRBV4-3 and J usage is TRBJ2-2; D call uncertain. V shed 3 bases and J shed 1 base, with 9 bases lying between them. Germline V lookup: CDR1 LGHNA, CDR2 YSLEER. This CDR3 comprises 15 residues. CDR3 DNA: TGCGCCAGCAGCCAGAGTCCCCTGAACACCGGGGAGCTGTTTTTT. Translating it yields CASSQSPLNTGELFF.